The 14 T cell receptor beta chains given below trace back to one sample, sequenced in a study of CD8 T cells in Susac syndrome. The RNA input was 0.5 to 1 ug, and it was reverse transcribed with random hexamers. A single record per CDR3 protein comes from TCRdb applying MiXCR to the immunoSEQ multiplex PCR reads. The table has 75,000 to 80,000 distinct CDR3 sequences, around 94% seen once. The sample taken for sequencing was CD8+ T cells from PBMCs. The receptors come from a human donor with Susac syndrome.

This chain joins TRBV20-1 and TRBJ1-6; no definite D call. Trimming took off 5 bases at V and 0 bases at J, with 17 bases between the two ends. CDR3 length: 17 residues. CDR1 and CDR2 from the germline V gene are DFQATT and SNEGSKA (reference sequence). The CDR3 DNA reads as TGCAGTGCTCGAATCCCAAGGGCGAGCTCCTATAATTCACCCCTCCACTTT. Translation: CSARIPRASSYNSPLHF.

The rearrangement links TRBV20-1 to TRBJ2-7, with D perhaps matching TRBD1 (6 bases). CDR1 is DFQATT, CDR2 SNEGSKA, per germline (reference sequence). V was clipped by 3 bases and J by 3 bases, with 12 bases between them. The CDR3 sequence is 13 residues long. CDR3: CSASPGHDYEQYF. In nucleotides, the CDR3 is TGCAGTGCTAGTCCGGGACACGACTACGAGCAGTACTTC.

V usage is TRBV4-1 and J usage is TRBJ1-4; D is perhaps TRBD1 (5 bases). The CDR3 runs to 15 residues. Trimming took 3 bases from V and 2 from J, leaving 10 bases between them. Germline CDR1 MGHRA, CDR2 YSYEKL. The CDR3 DNA reads TGCGCCAGCAGCCAGCCCGACAGCACTAATGAAAAACTGTTTTTT. Its translation: CASSQPDSTNEKLFF.

V is TRBV29-1 and J is TRBJ1-2, with TRBD1 as a possible D gene (6 bases). The CDR3 consists of 12 residues. The germline V and J ends were trimmed by 7 bases and 2 bases, with 11 bases remaining between them. The germline gives CDR1 SQVTM, CDR2 ANQGSEA. The CDR3, as DNA: TGCAGCGCCGGAGGGACAAACTATGGCTACACCTTC. It yields the protein CSAGGTNYGYTF.

This clonotype was detected once. The rearrangement joins TRBV12-3 or TRBV12-4 to TRBJ2-1; 7 bases map to TRBD1. The CDR3 spans 14 residues. Trimming at V came to 7 bases and at J to 2 bases, leaving 5 bases not matched to a gene. The CDR3 nucleotides are TGTGCCAGCATCTCCGGGACAGCCTACAATGAGCAGTTCTTC. As protein: CASISGTAYNEQFF.

The genes are TRBV7-6 and TRBJ1-1; 7 bases line up with TRBD1. J was trimmed by 8 bases and V by 5 bases; bases with no gene match: 11. CDR3 length equals 14 residues. CDR1 is SGHVS, CDR2 FNYEAQ, per germline. The CDR3 spells CASSARGERREAFF. DNA for the CDR3: TGTGCCAGCAGCGCCAGGGGGGAACGCCGGGAAGCTTTCTTT.

This rearrangement joins TRBV29-1 to TRBJ2-3, with 7 bases identical to TRBD1. The CDR3 runs 13 residues. Per the germline V gene, CDR1 is SQVTM and CDR2 is ANQGSEA. CDR3 coding DNA: TGCAGTCTTCAGGGGGTCTTTACAGATACGCAGTATTTT. Translated, it gives CSLQGVFTDTQYF.

The V gene is TRBV7-9, the J gene TRBJ2-5; D is undetermined. This CDR3 is built from 13 residues. The ends were cut back, 5 bases at V and 4 bases at J, with 11 bases in the middle. Germline CDR1 SEHNR, CDR2 FQNEAQ (reference sequence). The CDR3 reads CASSQVGVETQYF. For the CDR3, the DNA is TGTGCCAGCAGCCAAGTAGGTGTAGAGACCCAGTACTTC.

This chain joins TRBV5-4 and TRBJ2-1; D gene unclear. Germline CDR1 reads SGHNT; CDR2 reads YYREEE (reference sequence). The CDR3 covers 13 residues. V lost 0 bases, J lost 6 bases, and 7 bases lay in between. The CDR3 sequence: CASSLAKGNEQFF. CDR3 in DNA: TGTGCCAGCAGCTTGGCTAAAGGCAATGAGCAGTTCTTC.

The gene calls are TRBV27 and TRBJ2-7; 14 bases fit TRBD2. The CDR3 has 14 residues. Looked up from germline, CDR1 is MNHEY and CDR2 is SMNVEV (reference sequence). The trim removed 10 bases at V and 0 bases at J, leaving 2 bases unmatched. The CDR3 sequence: CATGLAGGSYEQYF. CDR3 sequence (DNA): TGTGCCACAGGACTAGCGGGGGGCTCCTACGAGCAGTACTTC.

This clonotype has just one count. V is TRBV5-1 and J is TRBJ2-6; D might be TRBD2 (6 bases). V was shortened by 4 bases and J by 9 bases, with 14 bases between the two germline ends. CDR3 length: 14 amino acids. CDR1 and CDR2 (germline): SGHRS, YFSETQ. CDR3 DNA: TGCGCCAGCAGCCAGACGGGGGAGGTCAACGTCCTGACTTTC. It specifies CASSQTGEVNVLTF.

The genes are TRBV20-1 and TRBJ2-1; D may be TRBD1 or TRBD2 (5 bases each). This CDR3 spans 10 amino acids. Trimming removed 5 bases from V and 10 bases from J, with 9 bases in between. Germline assignment: CDR1 DFQATT and CDR2 SNEGSKA (reference sequence). CDR3 DNA sequence: TGCAGTGCTCCGGGACCGGAGCAGTTCTTC. Encoded protein: CSAPGPEQFF.

The rearrangement links TRBV30 to TRBJ2-7; 9 nucleotides align to TRBD1. Trimming cost V 2 bases and J 5 bases; bases outside gene matches: 16. The germline V gene encodes CDR1 GTSNPN and CDR2 SVGIG (reference sequence). This CDR3 comprises 17 residues. The CDR3 region is CAWSFPGTGLVFHEQYF. The CDR3 coding sequence is TGTGCCTGGAGTTTTCCAGGGACAGGGTTGGTGTTCCACGAGCAGTACTTC.

This chain joins TRBV6-2 or TRBV6-3 and TRBJ2-1; D call uncertain. The V gene lost 5 bases and the J gene lost 5 bases, with 7 bases spanning the gap. The CDR3 is 12 residues long. Per the germline V gene, CDR1 is MNHEY and CDR2 is SVGEGT. CDR3 DNA sequence: TGTGCCAGCAGTCCTATCAACAATGAGCAGTTCTTC. Protein sequence: CASSPINNEQFF.